One and the same sample provided the 16 T cell receptor beta chains below, sequenced in a study of shared clonotypes between healthy human individuals. The naive CD8 subset, CD45RO-negative cells positively selected for CCR7, excluded terminally differentiated effector memory CD45RA+ cells. Some clones are missing from TCRdb's copy, which holds only in-frame ones; the method was immunoSEQ multiplex PCR. The data show some 2.1 million clones, about 93% seen once. Sequencing was carried out using naive CD8+ T cells from PBMCs. The receptors were sampled from a man aged 18 to 30 in good health. Some clones in this sample may be carry-over from other donors' samples.

CDR3 coding DNA: TGTGCCAGCAGTTTATTGGGGGGGGGAATGAACACTGAAGCTTTCTTT. Encoded protein: CASSLLGGGMNTEAFF. The V and J genes are TRBV28 and TRBJ1-1; D is possibly TRBD1 (5 bases). This CDR3 comprises 16 residues. Germline CDR1 reads MDHEN; CDR2 reads SYDVKM. V lost 1 base and J 0 bases, leaving 12 bases between the germline ends.

The gene calls are TRBV7-9 and TRBJ1-1; unclear D gene. Germline CDR1 and CDR2: SEHNR and FQNEAQ (reference sequence). V gave up 4 bases and J gave up 0 bases, with 9 bases separating them. The CDR3 is 14 residues long. The CDR3 sequence is CASSSREMNTEAFF. The CDR3 nucleotides read TGTGCCAGCAGCTCCCGGGAGATGAACACTGAAGCTTTCTTT. The full variable domain, rest sourced from reference TRBV7-9 and TRBJ1-1, is DTGVSQNPRHKITKRGQNVTFRCDPISEHNRLYWYRQTLGQGPEFLTYFQNEAQLEKSRLLSDRFSAERPKGSFSTLEIQRTEQGDSAMYLCASSSREMNTEAFFGQGTRLTVV.

The chain recombines TRBV4-3 with TRBJ2-5, with D possibly matching TRBD2 (6 bases). Trimming stripped 0 bases from V and 4 bases from J, with 9 bases between. Per the germline V gene, CDR1 is LGHNA and CDR2 is YSLEER. The CDR3 contains 14 residues. In nucleotides, the CDR3 is TGCGCCAGCAGCCAAGATGAGGAGGGAGAGACCCAGTACTTC. As protein: CASSQDEEGETQYF.

The CDR3 is CASSSGLAPEQYF. The DNA for the CDR3 is TGTGCCAGCAGCTCGGGACTAGCTCCAGAGCAGTACTTC. The genes are TRBV5-6 and TRBJ2-7; 9 nucleotides align to TRBD2. The CDR3 extends over 13 amino acids. Germline V gene sequence: CDR1 SGHDT, CDR2 YYEEEE. After removal of 3 bases from V and 7 bases from J, the junction contained 5 bases not matched to a gene.

The chain combines TRBV27 with TRBJ1-2; D not certain. Trimming cost V 4 bases and J 4 bases, with 10 bases left between them. Germline V lookup: CDR1 MNHEY, CDR2 SMNVEV (reference sequence). CDR3 length equals 13 residues. CDR3 amino acids: CASSSSSLYGYTF. The DNA of the CDR3 is TGTGCCAGCAGTTCCTCTTCTCTCTATGGCTACACCTTC.

The chain is built from TRBV11-2 and TRBJ2-5; D perhaps matches TRBD2 (5 bases). This CDR3 contains 13 residues. Germline V gives CDR1 SGHAT, CDR2 FQNNGV. V was pared by 2 bases and J by 4 bases, with 8 bases between. The CDR3 reads CASSLPSRETQYF. The CDR3 coding sequence is TGTGCCAGCAGCTTACCTAGCCGAGAGACCCAGTACTTC. The variable domain in full, with the rest retrieved from reference TRBV11-2 and TRBJ2-5, is EAGVAQSPRYKIIEKRQSVAFWCNPISGHATLYWYQQILGQGPKLLIQFQNNGVVDDSQLPKDRFSAERLKGVDSTLKIQPAKLEDSAVYLCASSLPSRETQYFGPGTRLLVL.

The CDR3 sequence is CASSLRGDSWPYEQYF. CDR3 bases: TGTGCCAGCAGCTTGCGAGGGGACAGTTGGCCCTACGAGCAGTACTTC. This chain uses TRBV5-6 with TRBJ2-5; 7 positions match TRBD1. With the DNA end fitting TRBJ2-7 better, the J assignment may be wrong. The germline V gene has CDR1 SGHDT and CDR2 YYEEEE. CDR3 length: 16 residues.

This clone was recorded once. V usage is TRBV7-9 and J usage is TRBJ2-1; 9 positions match TRBD2. Looked up from germline, CDR1 is SEHNR and CDR2 is FQNEAQ (reference sequence). This CDR3 spans 17 amino acids. V dropped 1 base and J dropped 5; count of bases not matched to a gene: 9. DNA of the CDR3: TGTGCCAGCAGCTTAGATCGAGCGGGAGGATGGGACAATGAGCAGTTCTTC. It translates to CASSLDRAGGWDNEQFF. Full variable domain (rest looked up from reference TRBV7-9 and TRBJ2-1): DTGVSQNPRHKITKRGQNVTFRCDPISEHNRLYWYRQTLGQGPEFLTYFQNEAQLEKSRLLSDRFSAERPKGSFSTLEIQRTEQGDSAMYLCASSLDRAGGWDNEQFFGPGTRLTVL.

The chain is built from TRBV18 and TRBJ1-1; D not resolved. From germline, CDR1 is KGHSH and CDR2 LQKENI. The CDR3 consists of 13 residues. The V gene lost 5 bases and the J gene lost 3 bases, with 10 bases spanning the gap. The CDR3 loop is CASSFPGYTEAFF. For the CDR3, the DNA is TGTGCCAGCTCATTTCCCGGGTACACTGAAGCTTTCTTT.

This chain uses TRBV19 with TRBJ2-7; tentatively, D is TRBD1 (6 bases). The V and J ends lost 5 bases and 2 bases respectively, with 13 bases between them. The CDR3 spans 14 residues. In germline, CDR1 is LNHDA, CDR2 SQIVND (reference sequence). The CDR3 DNA reads TGTGCCAGTAGTCCAGGACAGAGAGCCTACGAGCAGTACTTC. This translates into CASSPGQRAYEQYF.

The chain carries TRBV6-5 and TRBJ2-7; perhaps TRBD1 as D (6 bases). The CDR3 has 15 residues. Germline V gene sequence: CDR1 MNHEY, CDR2 SVGAGI. The V gene lost 2 bases and the J gene lost 4 bases, with 15 bases spanning the gap. CDR3 nucleotides: TGTGCCAGCAGTTACCTCCGACAGGCCTTTTACGAGCAGTACTTC. Its translation is CASSYLRQAFYEQYF.

This clone was counted between two and nine times. This sample includes further DNA sequences coding for the same CDR3. The V and J genes are TRBV27 and TRBJ2-2, with D uncertain. V lost 3 bases to trimming and J lost 1 base, with 0 bases between them. There are 12 residues in the CDR3. Germline V CDR1 and CDR2: MNHEY, SMNVEV (reference sequence). CDR3 nucleotides: TGTGCCAGCAGTTTGAACACCGGGGAGCTGTTTTTT. This codes for CASSLNTGELFF.

This clone appeared once. The chain carries TRBV7-8 and TRBJ2-5; D tentatively fits TRBD1 or TRBD2 (5 bases each). This CDR3 contains 15 residues. The V gene lost 5 bases and the J gene lost 5 bases, with 18 bases spanning the gap. CDR1 is SGHVS and CDR2 is FQNEAQ in the germline V gene. The CDR3 DNA follows: TGTGCCAGCAGCACCCGTAGGGGAGTTGGGGAGACCCAGTACTTC. This translates into CASSTRRGVGETQYF.

Here the CDR3 DNA reads TGTGCCAGCAGCGTCCCCGGGACTAGCGGGTCGCTCGAGCAGTACTTC. Its protein product is CASSVPGTSGSLEQYF. The chain carries TRBV7-8 and TRBJ2-7; 12 nucleotides match TRBD2. J was trimmed by 6 bases and V by 5 bases; bases with no gene match: 11. Germline lookup yields CDR1 SGHVS and CDR2 FQNEAQ. This CDR3 region has 16 residues.

Worth noting for this clone: Germline and junction disagree at one end, which may indicate a read error. The J gene is TRBJ2-7, the V gene TRBV30; unclear D gene. CDR3 length: 12 residues. Germline-derived CDR1 and CDR2 are GTSNPN and SVGIG (reference sequence). In DNA form, the CDR3 reads TGTGCCTGGAGCCCGGTCAAGGGAACAAAGCACTTC. Amino acids: CAWSPVKGTKHF.

The rearrangement joins TRBV9 to TRBJ2-7; a possible D gene is TRBD2 (6 bases). Between the trimmed V and J ends, which lost 4 bases and 1 base, there was a span of 15 bases. The CDR3 has 15 amino acids. The germline V gene encodes CDR1 SGDLS and CDR2 YYNGEE. CDR3 coding DNA: TGTGCCAGCAGCTCACGGACGGGGGAATCCTACGAGCAGTACTTC. Translating gives CASSSRTGESYEQYF.